A single sample gave rise to the 22 T cell receptor beta chains below, sequenced in a study of cytomegalovirus exposure and HLA in healthy donors. Measured with immunoSEQ multiplex PCR; TCRdb has only the in-frame clones, and not every one. This sample carries some 170,000 clones, roughly nine tenths of them seen once, and the ten largest clones take over 9%. Sequencing input: PBMCs. Source of these receptors: a woman aged 18 to 35 in good health and CMV-seropositive.

The chain links TRBV13 to TRBJ2-1, with 9 bases matching TRBD2. Germline V gene lookup returns CDR1 PRHDT and CDR2 FYEKMQ (reference sequence). The length of the CDR3 is 16 residues. The V and J ends lost 1 base and 9 bases, in that order; junction bases with no gene match: 10. The CDR3 loop reads CASSLAASGKAGEQFF. CDR3 in DNA: TGTGCCAGCAGCTTAGCCGCTAGCGGGAAGGCTGGTGAGCAGTTCTTC.

The genes are TRBV10-3 and TRBJ2-7, with TRBD1 matching over 10 bases. Germline V gene sequence: CDR1 ENHRY, CDR2 SYGVKD. The CDR3 length is 14 residues. V shed 10 bases, J shed 5 bases, and the junction held 11 bases outside the gene matches. CDR3 in DNA: TGTGCCAGTACTGGACAGGGGGTGTCCAACGAGCAGTACTTC. This gives the protein CASTGQGVSNEQYF.

This sequence joins TRBV7-2 and TRBJ2-5, with D tentatively TRBD2 (6 bases). The CDR3 sequence is 14 residues long. V gave up 2 bases and J gave up 4 bases, with 11 bases separating them. Looked up from germline, CDR1 is SGHTA and CDR2 is FQGNSA. In nucleotides, the CDR3 is TGTGCCAGCAGCTTAACTAGCCTGGGAGAGACCCAGTACTTC. Amino acids: CASSLTSLGETQYF.

This chain connects TRBV2 to TRBJ2-5; 10 positions match TRBD2. Trimming took 6 bases from V and 5 from J; bases not matched to a gene: 9. CDR1 and CDR2 from the germline V gene are SNHLY and FYNNEI. The CDR3 length is 15 residues. The CDR3 protein is CASSRAGGPRETQYF. The CDR3 DNA is TGTGCCAGCAGCAGAGCGGGAGGGCCGAGGGAGACCCAGTACTTC.

This clone came up many times. The chain is built from TRBV5-1 and TRBJ2-7, with a possible D match to TRBD2 (6 bases). Trimming stripped 7 bases from V and 4 bases from J, with 15 bases between. The CDR3 totals 13 residues. Germline V lookup: CDR1 SGHRS, CDR2 YFSETQ. CDR3 in DNA: TGCGCCAGCCGTATCACTAGCCAATACGAGCAGTACTTC. It specifies CASRITSQYEQYF. Together with reference TRBV5-1 and TRBJ2-7, the CDR3 gives the full variable domain: KAGVTQTPRYLIKTRGQQVTLSCSPISGHRSVSWYQQTPGQGLQFLFEYFSETQRNKGNFPGRFSGRQFSNSRSEMNVSTLELGDSALYLCASRITSQYEQYFGPGTRLTVT.

V is TRBV10-3 and J is TRBJ1-4, with 8 bases identical to TRBD1. This CDR3 has 14 residues. The germline V gene encodes CDR1 ENHRY and CDR2 SYGVKD. V lost 8 bases, J lost 6 bases, and 8 bases stayed unmatched. CDR3 sequence (DNA): TGTGCCATCCGACAGGGGCGAGGGGATGAAAAACTGTTTTTT. Protein sequence: CAIRQGRGDEKLFF.

The rearrangement links TRBV18 to TRBJ1-1, with TRBD1 as a possible D gene (6 bases). The V gene's germline CDR1 is KGHSH and CDR2 LQKENI. The CDR3 is 14 amino acids. The V end lost 4 bases, the J end lost 4 bases, and 13 bases lay between the germline ends. CDR3 DNA: TGTGCCAGCTCACTTCGAGGGGGAATCACTGAAGCTTTCTTT. Protein product: CASSLRGGITEAFF.

V and J are TRBV7-2 and TRBJ1-5; D is unclear. With 0 bases removed from V and 7 bases from J, the gap between germline ends came to 19 bases. Germline lookup yields CDR1 SGHTA and CDR2 FQGNSA. This CDR3 has 17 residues. DNA for the CDR3: TGTGCCAGCAGCTTAGCTGGTTGGGGTCGGGGTGAACAGCCCCAGCATTTT. Protein sequence: CASSLAGWGRGEQPQHF.

The chain recombines TRBV6-1 with TRBJ1-2; D unresolved. The V end lost 5 bases, the J end lost 10 bases, and 17 bases lay between the germline ends. The germline V gene encodes CDR1 MNHNS and CDR2 SASEGT. The CDR3 has 13 amino acids. CDR3 residues: CASSHPGVIDYTF. Here the CDR3 DNA reads TGTGCCAGCAGTCACCCCGGGGTGATCGACTACACCTTC.

This chain uses TRBV27 with TRBJ2-1; TRBD2 matches 11 bases. Losses at the gene ends were 2 bases for V and 3 bases for J; bases not matched to a gene: 3. Germline CDR1 reads MNHEY; CDR2 reads SMNVEV (reference sequence). The CDR3 is 16 amino acids. The CDR3 region is CASSLGGLAVYNEQFF. CDR3 sequence (DNA): TGTGCCAGCAGTTTAGGGGGACTAGCGGTCTACAATGAGCAGTTCTTC.

The chain combines TRBV5-4 with TRBJ2-7; no clear D gene. The CDR3 spans 16 residues. Trimming cost V 0 bases and J 0 bases, with 13 bases left between them. In germline, CDR1 is SGHNT, CDR2 YYREEE (reference sequence). CDR3 bases: TGTGCCAGCAGCTTGGGTGCGGCCAACCCCTCCTACGAGCAGTACTTC. Translating gives CASSLGAANPSYEQYF.

The count of this clone is one. The chain combines TRBV6-1 with TRBJ2-2, with D perhaps TRBD2 (6 bases). The CDR3 loop spans 16 amino acids. Trimming removed 0 bases at V and 6 bases at J, with 14 bases between. Germline values: CDR1 MNHNS, CDR2 SASEGT. The CDR3 reads CASSEAVASVAGELFF. Here the CDR3 DNA reads TGTGCCAGCAGTGAAGCGGTAGCTAGCGTAGCCGGGGAGCTGTTTTTT.

This clone appeared a few times. The chain uses TRBV6-1 and TRBJ1-5; 7 positions match TRBD1. V shed 4 bases, J shed 3 bases, and the junction held 6 bases outside the gene matches. The CDR3 is 15 amino acids. Germline values: CDR1 MNHNS, CDR2 SASEGT. CDR3 sequence reads: CASSGTQGFNQPQHF. DNA for the CDR3: TGTGCCAGCAGTGGAACACAGGGGTTCAATCAGCCCCAGCATTTT.

The V call is TRBV6-5, the J call TRBJ1-3; possibly TRBD1 for D (5 bases). The CDR3 has 16 residues. Per germline, CDR1 MNHEY and CDR2 SVGAGI. Between the trimmed V and J ends, which lost 2 bases and 2 bases, there was a span of 13 bases. Here the CDR3 reads CASSYRGRVAGNTIYF. The DNA of the CDR3 is TGTGCCAGCAGTTACCGCGGCAGGGTGGCTGGAAACACCATATATTTT.

The chain has TRBV27 and TRBJ2-7, with TRBD2 matching over 7 bases. Germline loops: CDR1 MNHEY, CDR2 SMNVEV (reference sequence). The J segment lost 3 bases and the V segment lost 3 bases, leaving 8 bases of the junction unmatched. CDR3 size: 15 residues. DNA for the CDR3: TGTGCCAGCAGTTTCCAGGCGGGAGTCCGCTACGAGCAGTACTTC. Amino acids: CASSFQAGVRYEQYF.

This chain joins TRBV9 and TRBJ1-1, with D maybe TRBD1 (6 bases). CDR1 is SGDLS, CDR2 YYNGEE, per germline. CDR3 length: 15 amino acids. Trimming removed 0 bases from V and 3 bases from J, with 12 bases in between. CDR3 loop: CASSVAAGVYTEAFF. The CDR3 nucleotides are TGTGCCAGCAGCGTAGCGGCAGGGGTTTACACTGAAGCTTTCTTT.

This clone was recorded only once. The J gene is TRBJ2-2, the V gene TRBV18; 14 nucleotides agree with TRBD2. The germline CDR1 and CDR2 sequences are KGHSH and LQKENI. The CDR3 runs to 19 residues. J was trimmed by 3 bases and V by 3 bases; bases with no gene match: 9. The CDR3 reads CASSPLGTSGSLHTGELFF. CDR3 nucleotide sequence: TGTGCCAGCTCACCGCTAGGGACTAGCGGGAGTTTGCACACCGGGGAGCTGTTTTTT.

The chain joins TRBV9 to TRBJ2-5; 9 positions agree with TRBD1. Unmatched junction bases numbered 8, after V lost 2 bases and J lost 3 bases. This CDR3 spans 16 amino acids. CDR1 and CDR2 from the germline V gene are SGDLS and YYNGEE. In nucleotides, the CDR3 is TGTGCCAGCAGCGTCATGGCCGGGACAGGGAAAGAGACCCAGTACTTC. Protein: CASSVMAGTGKETQYF. The variable domain in full, with the rest retrieved from reference TRBV9 and TRBJ2-5, is DSGVTQTPKHLITATGQRVTLRCSPRSGDLSVYWYQQSLDQGLQFLIQYYNGEERAKGNILERFSAQQFPDLHSELNLSSLELGDSALYFCASSVMAGTGKETQYFGPGTRLLVL.

This chain links TRBV5-4 with TRBJ2-5; D is unresolved. Germline loops: CDR1 SGHNT, CDR2 YYREEE (reference sequence). The CDR3 totals 13 residues. V gave up 4 bases and J gave up 2 bases, with 9 bases separating them. The CDR3 DNA follows: TGTGCCAGCAGCGTCGAACAACAAGAGACCCAGTACTTC. Translating it yields CASSVEQQETQYF.

This chain joins TRBV28 and TRBJ1-4, with a weak D call TRBD1 (5 bases). The CDR3 extends over 16 amino acids. The germline V and J ends were trimmed by 7 bases and 3 bases, with 18 bases remaining between them. Germline V gene sequence: CDR1 MDHEN, CDR2 SYDVKM. In DNA, the CDR3 is TGTGCCAGCAATACGGCAGGGATGGCGTCTAATGAAAAACTGTTTTTT. Its translation: CASNTAGMASNEKLFF.

This sequence joins TRBV11-2 and TRBJ1-1; the match to TRBD1 covers 9 bases. Germline V lookup: CDR1 SGHAT, CDR2 FQNNGV. The CDR3 spans 14 residues. V shed 5 bases and J 4 bases; nucleotides not matched to a gene: 5. DNA for the CDR3: TGTGCCAGCAGCCCCCGGGACAGGGCCACTGAAGCTTTCTTT. As protein: CASSPRDRATEAFF.

The chain combines TRBV6-1 with TRBJ2-1; 9 bases fit TRBD2. The CDR3 runs to 15 residues. V gave up 7 bases and J gave up 1 base; unmatched junction bases: 5. Germline-derived CDR1 and CDR2 are MNHNS and SASEGT. The CDR3 coding sequence is TGTGCCAGCAAGGGACTAGCTGGTTCCTACAATGAGCAGTTCTTC. Residues: CASKGLAGSYNEQFF.